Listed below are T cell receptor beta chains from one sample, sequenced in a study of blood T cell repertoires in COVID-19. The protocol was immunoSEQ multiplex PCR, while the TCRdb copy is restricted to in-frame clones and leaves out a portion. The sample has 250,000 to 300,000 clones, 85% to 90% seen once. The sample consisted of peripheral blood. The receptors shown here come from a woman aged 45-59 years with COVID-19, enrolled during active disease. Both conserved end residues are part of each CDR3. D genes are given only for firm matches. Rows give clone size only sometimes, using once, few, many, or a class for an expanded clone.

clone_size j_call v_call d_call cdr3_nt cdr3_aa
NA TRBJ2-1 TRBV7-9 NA TGTGCCAGCATTGTACCTAGCTCCTACAATGAGCAGTTCTTC CASIVPSSYNEQFF
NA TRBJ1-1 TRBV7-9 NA TGTGCCAGCAGCTTAGGCGGAGCTCTGAACACTGAAGCTTTCTTT CASSLGGALNTEAFF
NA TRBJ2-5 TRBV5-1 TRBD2 TGCGCCAGCAGCTTGGGACTAGCTTCAGAGACCCAGTACTTC CASSLGLASETQYF
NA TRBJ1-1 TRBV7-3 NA TGTGCCAGCAAGGAGGATATGAACACTGAAGCTTTCTTT CASKEDMNTEAFF
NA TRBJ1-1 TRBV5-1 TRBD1 TGCGCCAGCAGCTCTGGTAATCGACCAGGGGGCTTCGGCACTGAAGCTTTCTTT CASSSGNRPGGFGTEAFF
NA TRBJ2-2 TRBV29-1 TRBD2 TGCAGCGTTACTGGACTAGGAGTCGAGAAGGAGCTGTTTTTT CSVTGLGVEKELFF
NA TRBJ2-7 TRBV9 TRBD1 TGTGCCAGCAGCGTGGAACACGGACAGGGTACCTCCGAGCAGTACTTC CASSVEHGQGTSEQYF
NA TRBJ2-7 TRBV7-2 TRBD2 TGTGCCAGCAGCTTAGGGTGGGGCGGGAGCCGCGACGAGCAGTACTTC CASSLGWGGSRDEQYF
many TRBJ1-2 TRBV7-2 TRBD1 TGTGCCAGCAGCTTACCAGGGGGCACAGAAGGAGGCTACACCTTC CASSLPGGTEGGYTF
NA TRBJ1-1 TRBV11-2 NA TGTGCCAGCAGCTTAGCGGGGGGATCGGCCACTGAAGCTTTCTTT CASSLAGGSATEAFF
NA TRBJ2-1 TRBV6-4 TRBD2 TGTGCCAGCAGTAAGGGACTAGCGGGAGCCAATGAGCAGTTCTTC CASSKGLAGANEQFF
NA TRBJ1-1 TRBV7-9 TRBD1 TGTGCCAGCAGCCCGGGACAGACGAACACTGAAGCTTTCTTT CASSPGQTNTEAFF
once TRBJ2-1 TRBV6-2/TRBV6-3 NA TGTGCCAGCAGTTTCCGACTAATAGATGAGCAGTTCTTC CASSFRLIDEQFF
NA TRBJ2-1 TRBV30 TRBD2 TGTGCCTGGAGTGGGACTAGCGGGAGTTCCTCCTACAATGAGCAGTTCTTC CAWSGTSGSSSYNEQFF
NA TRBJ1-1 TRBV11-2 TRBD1 TGTGCCAGCAGCCTAATGGACAGGGGACGCACTGAAGCTTTCTTT CASSLMDRGRTEAFF
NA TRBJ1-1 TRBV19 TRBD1 TGTGCCAGTAGTACTGGCTGGACAGGGAGGGGCACTGAAGCTTTCTTT CASSTGWTGRGTEAFF
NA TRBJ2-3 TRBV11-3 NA TGTGCCAGCAGTTCCGGGATGTCCCAGGCCCGAGCTTTTCAGTATTTT CASSSGMSQARAFQYF
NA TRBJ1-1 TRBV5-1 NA TGCGCCAGCAAGAAAGACATAGTGAACACTGAAGCTTTCTTT CASKKDIVNTEAFF
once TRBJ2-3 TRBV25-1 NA TGTGCCAGCCTAGGACAGCCTACAGATACGCAGTATTTT CASLGQPTDTQYF
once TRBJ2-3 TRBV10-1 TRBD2 TGCGCCAGCCAGGAGGGGACTAGCAGAACAGATACGCAGTATTTT CASQEGTSRTDTQYF
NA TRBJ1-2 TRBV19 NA TGTGCCAGTAGTATCGCCCTCGGACAGCGTAACTATGGCTACACCTTC CASSIALGQRNYGYTF
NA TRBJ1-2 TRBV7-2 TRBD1 TGTGCCAGCAGCTTAACGAGCAGGGGGCATCGGTCTGGCTACACCTTC CASSLTSRGHRSGYTF
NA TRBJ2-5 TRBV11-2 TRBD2 TGTGCCAGCGGCAGGCTCAAGGGACTAGCGGGCGTTAAAGAGACCCAGTACTTC CASGRLKGLAGVKETQYF
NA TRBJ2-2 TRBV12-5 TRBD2 TGTGCTAGTGGTTTGCAGGGAGGGACCGGGGAGCTGTTTTTT CASGLQGGTGELFF
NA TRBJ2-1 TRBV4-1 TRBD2 TGCGCCAGCAGCCAAGAGCCTACAGCGGGAGTTGGCTACAATGAGCAGTTCTTC CASSQEPTAGVGYNEQFF
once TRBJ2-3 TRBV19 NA TGTGCCAGTAAAGGCGGCGTAACAGATACGCAGTATTTT CASKGGVTDTQYF